This T cell receptor beta chain is drawn from a study of blood T cell repertoires in COVID-19. Background on the study: Collection of acute and convalescent COVID-19 samples took place in the United States, Italy and Spain. From T cells, B-cell-depleted T cells, or PBMCs came the material, which was cDNA or gDNA.

Germline loops: CDR1 SGDLS, CDR2 YYNGEE. V was cut by 4 bases and J by 5 bases, with 19 bases left in between. There are 16 residues in the CDR3. Per the authors' pipeline: The assay estimated nucleated cells by amplifying reference gene primers. Sequencing was performed with immunoSEQ multiplex PCR; in TCRdb, only in-frame clones are kept and a portion is missing. For V, J and clone size, that table is used; D and trimming come from the DNA. Of roughly 150,000 clones in the sample, just over 90% were seen once. The rearrangement links TRBV9 to TRBJ2-1; D may be TRBD2 (6 bases). The clonotype originates from a man aged 18 to 30 with COVID-19, enrolled during active disease. The specimen sequenced was peripheral blood. Here the CDR3 reads CASSISVAGYHNEQFF. In DNA form, the CDR3 reads TGTGCCAGCAGCATATCTGTGGCGGGATACCACAATGAGCAGTTCTTC.